This TCR beta chain appears in the sequencing data of a study of blood T cell repertoires in COVID-19. Study as a whole: Spain, Italy and the United States supplied samples that represented acute and convalescent COVID-19. T cells, B-cell-depleted T cells, or PBMCs provided the cDNA or gDNA that served as material.

The CDR3 contains 13 residues. V gave up 3 bases and J gave up 11 bases, with 17 bases separating them. Germline values: CDR1 SGHDT, CDR2 YYEEEE. The method was immunoSEQ multiplex PCR; TCRdb's version includes in-frame clones alone and lacks a portion of them. The data contain more than 85,000 clones, roughly 86% of them singletons. Sequenced material: peripheral blood. This chain joins TRBV5-6 and TRBJ1-1; D ambiguous. This TCR came from a man aged 50 or older with active or convalescent COVID-19. CDR3: CASSYQAPEVAFF. CDR3 coding DNA: TGTGCCAGCAGCTACCAGGCCCCGGAGGTGGCTTTCTTT.